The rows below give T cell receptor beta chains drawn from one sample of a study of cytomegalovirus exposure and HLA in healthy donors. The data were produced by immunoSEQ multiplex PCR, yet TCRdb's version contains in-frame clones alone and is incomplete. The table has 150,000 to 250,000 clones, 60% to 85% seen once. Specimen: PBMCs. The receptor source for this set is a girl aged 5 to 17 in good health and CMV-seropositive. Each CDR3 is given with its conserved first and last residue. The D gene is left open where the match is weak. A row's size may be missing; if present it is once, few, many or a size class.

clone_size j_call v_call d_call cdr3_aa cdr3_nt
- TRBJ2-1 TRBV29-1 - CSVEGAGIYNEQFF TGCAGCGTTGAAGGGGCAGGGATATACAATGAGCAGTTCTTC
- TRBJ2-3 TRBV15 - CAHLHGVRLNEGDTQYF TGTGCCCATCTTCATGGGGTGCGTCTAAATGAGGGAGATACGCAGTATTTT
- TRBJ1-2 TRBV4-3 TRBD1 CASSQEKGSRGRLYYGYTF TGCGCCAGCAGCCAAGAGAAGGGTAGCAGGGGGCGCCTGTACTATGGCTACACCTTC
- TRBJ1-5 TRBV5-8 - CASSLAQDQPQHF TGTGCCAGCAGCTTGGCCCAGGATCAGCCCCAGCATTTT
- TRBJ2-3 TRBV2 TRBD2 CASNVRLAGSTDTQYF TGTGCCAGCAATGTAAGACTAGCGGGATCCACAGATACGCAGTATTTT
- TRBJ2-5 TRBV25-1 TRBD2 CASSEFSGLAGGETQYF TGTGCCAGCAGTGAATTCTCGGGACTAGCGGGAGGGGAGACCCAGTACTTC
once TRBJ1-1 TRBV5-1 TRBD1 CASSSRGLGNTEAFF TGCGCCAGCAGCTCCAGGGGGTTGGGGAACACTGAAGCTTTCTTT
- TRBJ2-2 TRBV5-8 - CASSWGRMNTGELFF TGTGCCAGCAGCTGGGGCAGGATGAACACCGGGGAGCTGTTTTTT
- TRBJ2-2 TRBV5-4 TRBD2 CASSETSGLNTGELFF TGTGCCAGCAGCGAGACTAGCGGGCTTAACACCGGGGAGCTGTTTTTT
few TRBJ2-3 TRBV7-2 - CASSDGLSRIDTQYF TGTGCCAGCTCAGACGGACTATCCCGGATAGATACGCAGTATTTT
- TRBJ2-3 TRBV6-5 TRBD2 CASSYWRGETDTQYF TGTGCCAGCAGTTATTGGCGGGGGGAGACAGATACGCAGTATTTT
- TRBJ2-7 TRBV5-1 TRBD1 CASSQTGTGDYEQYF TGCGCCAGCAGCCAGACCGGGACAGGGGACTACGAGCAGTACTTC
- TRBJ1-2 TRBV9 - CASSATPTEANYGYTF TGTGCCAGCAGCGCCACCCCGACAGAAGCTAACTATGGCTACACCTTC
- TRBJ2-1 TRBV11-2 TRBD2 CASSFGRGGYNEQFF TGTGCCAGCAGCTTTGGGCGGGGGGGTTACAATGAGCAGTTCTTC
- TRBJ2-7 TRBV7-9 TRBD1 CASRTTGQGDYEQYF TGTGCCAGCAGGACCACGGGACAGGGTGATTACGAGCAGTACTTC
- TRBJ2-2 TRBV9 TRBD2 CASSGLAGGGTGELFF TGTGCCAGCAGCGGATTAGCGGGGGGCGGGACCGGGGAGCTGTTTTTT
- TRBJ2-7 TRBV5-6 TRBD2 CASSPGLGGTYEQYF TGTGCCAGCAGCCCGGGTCTGGGGGGGACCTACGAGCAGTACTTC
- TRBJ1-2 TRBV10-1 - CASGRENYGYTF TGCGCCAGCGGGCGGGAGAACTATGGCTACACCTTC
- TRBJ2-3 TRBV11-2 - CASSMLSRTDTQYF TGTGCCAGCAGCATGTTATCCCGCACAGATACGCAGTATTTT
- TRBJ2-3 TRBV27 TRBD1 CASSLGQGGYSTDTQYF TGTGCCAGCAGTTTGGGACAGGGGGGGTACAGCACAGATACGCAGTATTTT
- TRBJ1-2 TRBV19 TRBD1 CASSVPRDREHGYTF TGTGCCAGTAGTGTTCCCCGGGACAGGGAGCATGGCTACACCTTC
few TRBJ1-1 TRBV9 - CASSAQGSNTEAFF TGTGCCAGCAGCGCACAGGGTTCGAACACTGAAGCTTTCTTT
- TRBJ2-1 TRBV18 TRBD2 CASANNGRALFGEQFF TGTGCCAGCGCCAACAACGGGAGGGCACTTTTCGGAGAGCAGTTCTTC
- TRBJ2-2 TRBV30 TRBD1 CAWETGLNTGELFF TGTGCCTGGGAGACAGGGTTGAACACCGGGGAGCTGTTTTTT
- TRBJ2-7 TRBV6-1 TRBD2 CASSHEVAGYEQYF TGTGCCAGCAGTCACGAAGTAGCGGGGTACGAGCAGTACTTC
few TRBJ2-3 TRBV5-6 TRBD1 CASSSRTGHTDTQYF TGTGCCAGCAGCTCCCGGACAGGCCACACAGATACGCAGTATTTT
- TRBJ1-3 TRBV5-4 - CASSPGGSSGNTIYF TGTGCCAGCAGCCCCGGGGGGAGCTCTGGAAACACCATATATTTT
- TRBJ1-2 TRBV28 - CASSFRGGRNGYTF TGTGCCAGCAGTTTCCGGGGGGGAAGGAATGGCTACACCTTC